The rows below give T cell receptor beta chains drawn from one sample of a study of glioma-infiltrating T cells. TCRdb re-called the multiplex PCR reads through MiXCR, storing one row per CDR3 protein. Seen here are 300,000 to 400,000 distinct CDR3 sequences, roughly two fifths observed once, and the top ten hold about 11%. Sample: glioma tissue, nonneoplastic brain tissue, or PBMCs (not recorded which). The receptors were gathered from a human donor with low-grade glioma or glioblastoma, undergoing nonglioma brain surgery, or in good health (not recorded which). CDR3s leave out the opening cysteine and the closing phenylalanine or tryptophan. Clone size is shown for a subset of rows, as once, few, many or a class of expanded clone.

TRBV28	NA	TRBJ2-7	ASSSPRYEQY
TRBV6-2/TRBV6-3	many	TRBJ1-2	ASSFAGEAYGYT
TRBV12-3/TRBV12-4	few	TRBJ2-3	ASSSQGVGTDTQY
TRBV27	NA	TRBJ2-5	ASSLSSGGGETQY
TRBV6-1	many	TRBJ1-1	ASSFEGATEAF
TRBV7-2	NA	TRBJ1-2	ASSLSGTSNYGHT
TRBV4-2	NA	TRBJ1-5	ASSQASRGNQPQH
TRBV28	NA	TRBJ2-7	ASSLSGTGAYEQY
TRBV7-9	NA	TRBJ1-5	ASSLAGVNQPQH
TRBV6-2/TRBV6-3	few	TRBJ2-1	ASSYTPAEWGGEQF
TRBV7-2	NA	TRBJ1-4	ASSKGRTGGRELF
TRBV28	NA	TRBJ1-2	ASSLSLGWGGDGYT
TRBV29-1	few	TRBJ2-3	SVEDWRTSTDTQY
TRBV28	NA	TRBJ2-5	ASSPPSGRNHGTQY
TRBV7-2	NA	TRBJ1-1	ASSFRMNTGAF
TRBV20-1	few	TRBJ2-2	SAYVTGQTGELF
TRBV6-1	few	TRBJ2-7	AISERLAGDRGYEQY
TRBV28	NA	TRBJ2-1	ASSPGSSERLTQF
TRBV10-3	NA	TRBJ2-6	AISDRRVIGANVLT
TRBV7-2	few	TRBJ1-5	ASSLVAGRDQPQH
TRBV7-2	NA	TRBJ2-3	ASSTGLAGGGTQY
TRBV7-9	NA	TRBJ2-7	ASSLSGANSYEQY
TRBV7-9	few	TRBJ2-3	ASSPRGGYTDTQY
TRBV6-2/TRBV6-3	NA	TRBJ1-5	ASIEGGTVLYSNQPQH
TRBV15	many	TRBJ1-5	ATSRVRENQPQH
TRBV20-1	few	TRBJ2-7	SAWSRSRYEQY
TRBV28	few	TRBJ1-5	ASSPSHGGWGSNQPQH
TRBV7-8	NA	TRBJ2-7	ASRLETGQTYEQY
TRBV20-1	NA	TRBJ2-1	SARLYNEQL
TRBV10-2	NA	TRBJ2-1	ASRPGTATYNEQF
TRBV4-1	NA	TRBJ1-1	ASSQVWIGFPLDTEAF
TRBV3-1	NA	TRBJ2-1	ASSFLREAEQF
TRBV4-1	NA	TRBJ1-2	ASSQELGLGSYGYT
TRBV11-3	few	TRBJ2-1	ASSPWTSGRSNEQF
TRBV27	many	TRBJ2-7	ASSPQGGEQY
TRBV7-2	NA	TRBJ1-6	ASSPQGGGDSPLH
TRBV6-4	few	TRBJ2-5	DTGLAGAETQY
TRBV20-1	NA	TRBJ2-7	SDKDPSGRPSSYEQY
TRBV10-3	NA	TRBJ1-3	AIRDGDRNTIY
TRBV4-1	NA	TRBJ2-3	ASSQTGKPTDTQY
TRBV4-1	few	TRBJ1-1	ASSQDRWSTEAF
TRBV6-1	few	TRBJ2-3	AGSEVAGYGDTQY